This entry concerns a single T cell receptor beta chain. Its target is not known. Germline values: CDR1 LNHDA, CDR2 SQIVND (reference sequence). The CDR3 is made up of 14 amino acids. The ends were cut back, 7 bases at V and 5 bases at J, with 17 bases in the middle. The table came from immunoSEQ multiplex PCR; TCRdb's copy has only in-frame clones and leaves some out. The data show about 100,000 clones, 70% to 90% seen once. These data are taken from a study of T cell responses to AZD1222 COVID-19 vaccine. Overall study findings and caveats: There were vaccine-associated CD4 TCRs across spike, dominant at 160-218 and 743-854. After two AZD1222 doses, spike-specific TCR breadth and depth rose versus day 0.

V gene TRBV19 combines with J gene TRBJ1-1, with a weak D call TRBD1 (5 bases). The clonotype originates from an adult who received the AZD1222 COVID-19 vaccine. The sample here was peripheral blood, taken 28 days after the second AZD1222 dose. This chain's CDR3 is CASTPQGWGTEAFF. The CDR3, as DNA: TGTGCCAGTACCCCTCAGGGATGGGGGACTGAAGCTTTCTTT.